The 13 T cell receptor beta chains in this list originate from one sample, sequenced in a study of T cells in women clearing cervical HPV infection. Produced via immunoSEQ multiplex PCR; TCRdb's table is partial and in-frame only. The sample holds some 30,000 clones. Sequenced material: blood buffy coat. The receptors were gathered from a woman aged 18 to 75 with a cervical HPV16 infection that either progressed to CIN3+ or cleared (not recorded which).

In the case of this clone: The read ends 3 residues early relative to the CDR3; the germline J gene fills the gap. The chain is built from TRBV19 and TRBJ2-7; 9 bases are shared with TRBD2. Germline loops: CDR1 LNHDA, CDR2 SQIVND (reference sequence). The CDR3 is made up of 18 amino acids. Germline trimming cut 3 bases from V and 3 bases from J; bases unmatched to any gene: 15. The covered CDR3 bases are TGTGCCAGTAGTATCAGAGGGGCCTCTAGCGGGAACCTCTACGAG. Residues: CASSIRGASSGNLYE. The entire CDR3 reads CASSIRGASSGNLYEQYF.

This CDR3 reads CASSFPGSTDTQYF. Partial CDR3 DNA: TGTGCCAGTAGCTTTCCAGGGAGCACAGATACG. This chain uses TRBV19 with TRBJ2-3; a possible D gene is TRBD1 (5 bases). Coverage ceases 3 residues before the CDR3 finishes, and the germline J gene fills in the end. The CDR3 is made up of 14 amino acids. Trimming stripped 6 bases from V and 0 bases from J, with 10 bases between. Germline V gives CDR1 LNHDA, CDR2 SQIVND (reference sequence).

Points on this clone: The read gets to within 3 residues of the CDR3 end, and the germline J gene fills in the rest. The V call is TRBV11-2, the J call TRBJ2-2; weak D call: TRBD1 (5 bases). The germline V and J ends were trimmed by 5 bases and 6 bases, with 16 bases remaining between them. Germline assignment: CDR1 SGHAT and CDR2 FQNNGV. This CDR3 is 15 amino acids long. The part of the CDR3 DNA that was read is TGTGCCAGCAGCCATAATCAGGGTGCGGCCGGGGAG. Protein product: CASSHNQGAAGE. The full CDR3 reads CASSHNQGAAGELFF.

A word on this clone: The CDR3 extends 3 residues past the end of the read, so its final part is completed from the germline J gene. The V call is TRBV30, the J call TRBJ1-3, with D possibly being TRBD1 (5 bases). The germline V and J ends were trimmed by 5 bases and 5 bases, with 16 bases remaining between them. CDR1 is GTSNPN and CDR2 is SVGIG in the germline V gene (reference sequence). The length of the CDR3 is 14 residues. The sequenced part of the CDR3 DNA is TGTGCCTGGGACAGAGGGCTTACTAGAAACACC. Translation: CAWDRGLTRNT. The CDR3 in its entirety is CAWDRGLTRNTIYF.

Comments on this clone: The sequence runs out 3 residues before the end of the CDR3; the remainder is reconstructed from the germline J gene. V is TRBV19 and J is TRBJ1-2, with TRBD1 as a possible D gene (6 bases). This CDR3 comprises 12 residues. CDR1 LNHDA and CDR2 SQIVND come from the germline V gene (reference sequence). CDR3 DNA (partial): TGTGCCAGTAGACGGGGACAAGAGACC. It specifies CASRRGQET. Given in full, the CDR3 is CASRRGQETYTF. Combining the CDR3 with reference TRBV19 and TRBJ1-2 gives the whole variable domain DGGITQSPKYLFRKEGQNVTLSCEQNLNHDAMYWYRQDPGQGLRLIYYSQIVNDFQKGDIAEGYSVSREKKESFPLTVTSAQKNPTAFYLCASRRGQETYTFGSGTRLTVV.

To note about this clone: Read data end 3 residues before the CDR3 end; the end is taken from the germline J gene. The V and J genes are TRBV2 and TRBJ2-7, with 8 bases fitting TRBD1. CDR3 length equals 16 residues. The V and J ends lost 1 base and 4 bases, in that order; junction bases with no gene match: 9. In germline, CDR1 is SNHLY, CDR2 FYNNEI. The CDR3 protein is CASSEGPGQAGYEQYF. The part of the CDR3 DNA that was read is TGTGCCAGCAGTGAAGGGCCGGGACAGGCCGGATACGAG.

In the case of this clone: Read coverage stops 3 residues before the CDR3 terminus; the germline J gene supplies the remainder. The V and J genes are TRBV20-1 and TRBJ1-5; maybe TRBD1 (5 bases). The CDR3 length is 15 residues. Between the trimmed V and J ends, which lost 1 base and 2 bases, there was a span of 12 bases. In germline, CDR1 is DFQATT, CDR2 SNEGSKA (reference sequence). CDR3 DNA (partial): TGCAGTGCTAGAGTGGGACTTGGGGGCAATCAGCCC. Amino acids: CSARVGLGGNQP. The whole CDR3 region reads CSARVGLGGNQPQHF.

In the case of this clone: The read ends 3 residues early relative to the CDR3; the germline J gene fills the gap. The rearrangement joins TRBV12-3 or TRBV12-4 to TRBJ2-6, with D possibly matching TRBD1 (5 bases). V dropped 3 bases and J dropped 0 bases, with 9 bases sitting between them. The CDR3 extends over 16 amino acids. The DNA read from the CDR3 is TGTGCCAGCAGTTTCTCAGGGCGCTCTGGGGCCAACGTC. It is translated as CASSFSGRSGANV. The whole CDR3 protein reads CASSFSGRSGANVLTF.

Points on this clone: The observed sequence ends 3 residues before the CDR3 terminus, with the missing tail filled in from the germline J gene. The J gene is TRBJ2-3, the V gene TRBV6-2 or TRBV6-3, with D tentatively TRBD1 (6 bases). Germline values: CDR1 MNHEY, CDR2 SVGEGT. V lost 2 bases to trimming and J lost 6 bases, with 15 bases between them. This CDR3 comprises 15 residues. The DNA read from the CDR3 is TGTGCCAGCAGTTACGCTACAGGGATTTCGGATACG. Protein product: CASSYATGISDT. The CDR3, in full, reads CASSYATGISDTQYF.

For this clone: The CDR3 end lies 3 residues beyond the end of the read and is filled in from the germline J gene. The chain couples TRBV6-2 or TRBV6-3 to TRBJ1-5; 7 bases line up with TRBD1. The germline V gene encodes CDR1 MNHEY and CDR2 SVGEGT. The CDR3 spans 15 residues. Trimming cost V 6 bases and J 1 base; bases outside gene matches: 6. CDR3 amino acids: CASRHRGMSNQPQHF. CDR3 DNA, as far as it was read: TGTGCCAGCAGGCACAGGGGAATGAGCAATCAGCCC.

As to this clone: The CDR3 extends 3 residues past the end of the read, so its final part is completed from the germline J gene. The chain is built from TRBV29-1 and TRBJ1-2; 7 bases match TRBD1. Trimming cost V 2 bases and J 4 bases; bases outside gene matches: 7. The CDR3 covers 14 residues. CDR1 SQVTM and CDR2 ANQGSEA come from the germline V gene. CDR3 region: CSVEMRDRGYGYTF. CDR3 DNA, as far as it was read: TGCAGCGTTGAAATGAGGGACAGAGGCTATGGC.

On this clone: The CDR3 end falls 3 residues outside the read, so it is completed with the germline J gene. J is TRBJ1-5 and V is TRBV4-2; D might be TRBD1 (5 bases). This CDR3 is 15 amino acids long. Germline values: CDR1 LGHNA, CDR2 YNFKEQ. The V gene lost 2 bases and the J gene lost 6 bases, with 14 bases spanning the gap. The CDR3 here is CASSQFLQGPQPQHF. The sequenced CDR3 bases are TGTGCCAGCAGCCAATTCCTCCAGGGCCCTCAGCCC.

Points on this clone: Coverage ceases 3 residues before the CDR3 finishes, and the germline J gene fills in the end. The chain is built from TRBV10-2 and TRBJ2-1; 9 bases line up with TRBD2. This CDR3 is built from 14 residues. Germline-derived CDR1 and CDR2 are WSHSY and SAAADI. V shed 3 bases, J shed 7 bases, and the junction held 4 bases outside the gene matches. The CDR3 sequence is CASSDVAGVNEQFF. CDR3 DNA, as far as it was read: TGCGCCAGCAGTGATGTAGCGGGGGTTAATGAG.